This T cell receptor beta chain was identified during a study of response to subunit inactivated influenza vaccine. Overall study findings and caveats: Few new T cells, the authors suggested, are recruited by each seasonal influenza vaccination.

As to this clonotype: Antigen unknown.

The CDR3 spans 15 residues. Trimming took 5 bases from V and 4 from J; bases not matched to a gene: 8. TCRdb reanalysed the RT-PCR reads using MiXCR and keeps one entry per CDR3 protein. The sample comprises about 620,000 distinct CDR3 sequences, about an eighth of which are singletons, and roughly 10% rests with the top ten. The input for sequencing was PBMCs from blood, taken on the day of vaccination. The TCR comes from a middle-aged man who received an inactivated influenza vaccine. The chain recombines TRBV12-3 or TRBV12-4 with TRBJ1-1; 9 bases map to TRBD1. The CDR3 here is CASSVQGAWITEAFF. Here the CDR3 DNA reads TGTGCCAGCAGTGTACAGGGGGCTTGGATCACTGAAGCTTTCTTT.